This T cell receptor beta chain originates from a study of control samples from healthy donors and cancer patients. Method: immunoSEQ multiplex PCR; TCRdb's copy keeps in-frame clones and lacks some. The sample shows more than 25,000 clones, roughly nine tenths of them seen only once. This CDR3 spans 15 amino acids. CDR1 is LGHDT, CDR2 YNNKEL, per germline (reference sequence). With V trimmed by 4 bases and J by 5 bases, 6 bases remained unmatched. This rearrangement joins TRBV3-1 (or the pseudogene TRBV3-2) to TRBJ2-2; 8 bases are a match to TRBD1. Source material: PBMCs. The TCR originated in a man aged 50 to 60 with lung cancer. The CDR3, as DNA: TGTGCCAGCAGCCCGACAGGGGTTGAGACCGGGGAGCTGTTTTTT. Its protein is CASSPTGVETGELFF.